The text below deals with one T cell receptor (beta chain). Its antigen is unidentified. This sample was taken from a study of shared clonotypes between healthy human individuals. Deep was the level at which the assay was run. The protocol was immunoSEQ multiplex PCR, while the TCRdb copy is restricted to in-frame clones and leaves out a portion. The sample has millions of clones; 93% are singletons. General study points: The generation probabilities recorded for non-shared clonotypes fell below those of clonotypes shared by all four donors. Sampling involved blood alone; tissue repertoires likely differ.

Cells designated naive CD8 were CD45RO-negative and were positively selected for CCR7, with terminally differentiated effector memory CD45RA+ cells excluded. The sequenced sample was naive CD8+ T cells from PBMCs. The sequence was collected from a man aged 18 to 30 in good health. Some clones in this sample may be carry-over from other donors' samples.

The CDR3: CASSSSGTTGELFF. CDR3 sequence (DNA): TGTGCCAGCAGTTCTAGCGGGACCACCGGGGAGCTGTTTTTT. This rearrangement joins TRBV9 to TRBJ2-2, with 9 positions matching TRBD2. The V gene end was trimmed by 5 bases and the J gene end by 4 bases; junction bases not matched to a gene: 3. Germline CDR1 is SGDLS and CDR2 is YYNGEE. CDR3 length equals 14 residues.